The subject of this entry is one T cell receptor beta chain. Its antigen is unknown. Template switching supplied a universal primer site; unique molecular identifiers were carried on the cDNA. TCRdb fed the 5' RACE reads into MiXCR, producing one record per CDR3 protein. The table records 450,000 or so distinct CDR3 sequences, over 12% of them present only once. This record belongs to a study of identical twins. General study results and limits: In drawing conclusions, the study used cross-sectional statistical analysis and did not follow the same donors. For cord blood, abundant beta clonotypes had fewer insertions, unlike memory repertoires, which showed none.

Germline lookup yields CDR1 LGHDT and CDR2 YNNKEL (reference sequence). Trimming removed 3 bases from V and 5 bases from J, with 19 bases in between. This CDR3 contains 16 residues. Each donor was a healthy Caucasian. The data also belong to a second study, concerning yellow fever vaccine responses in identical twins.

V is TRBV3-1 and J is TRBJ2-5; D may be TRBD2 (7 bases). Sequenced input: CD4+ T cells sorted from blood. The sequence was obtained from a young woman in good health. CDR3 protein: CASSQIWGGPPETQYF. The CDR3 DNA sequence: TGTGCCAGCAGCCAGATTTGGGGGGGCCCCCCGGAGACCCAGTACTTC.